This T cell receptor (beta chain) appears in the sequencing data of a study of CD8 T cells in ankylosing spondylitis. Losses at the gene ends were 4 bases for V and 5 bases for J; bases not matched to a gene: 6. The CDR3 consists of 14 residues. CDR1 and CDR2 from the germline V gene are SGHRS and YFSETQ. TCRdb processed the 5' RACE reads anew with MiXCR; each CDR3 protein has one entry. The sample lists 250,000 to 350,000 distinct CDR3 sequences; around 19% were seen once. This clonotype has just a few counts. This sequence joins TRBV5-1 and TRBJ2-1; TRBD1 aligns across 7 bases. Sequenced material: blood, either unsorted or a sorted T cell fraction (not recorded which). The receptor was derived from a male donor with ankylosing spondylitis or in good health (not recorded which). CDR3 DNA: TGCGCCAGCAGCATGAAGGGGGCCAACAATGAGCAGTTCTTC. Translated: CASSMKGANNEQFF.